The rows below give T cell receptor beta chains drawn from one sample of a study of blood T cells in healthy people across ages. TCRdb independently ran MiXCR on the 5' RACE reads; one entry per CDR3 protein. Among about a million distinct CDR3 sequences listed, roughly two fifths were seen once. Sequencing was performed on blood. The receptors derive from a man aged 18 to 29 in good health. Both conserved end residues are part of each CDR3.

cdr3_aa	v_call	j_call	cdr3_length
CASRDRAVSTDTQYF	TRBV6-5	TRBJ2-3	15
CASSLAPGTNEKLFF	TRBV7-2	TRBJ1-4	15
CASSQIPTGPGLGYTF	TRBV12-3/TRBV12-4	TRBJ1-2	16
CSARDSLAGTGNGYTF	TRBV20-1	TRBJ1-2	16
CSANSGGFSYNEQFF	TRBV20-1	TRBJ2-1	15
CASSSSDGNNEKLFF	TRBV5-1	TRBJ1-4	15
CASSFSFAVGDTEAFF	TRBV12-3/TRBV12-4	TRBJ1-1	16
CATTDRGSSGELFF	TRBV6-2/TRBV6-3	TRBJ2-2	14
CASSLEGWGRGDWKQYF	TRBV11-3	TRBJ2-3	17
CASSYGTGDRGEKLFF	TRBV6-6	TRBJ1-4	16
CASSPINYGYTF	TRBV6-2/TRBV6-3	TRBJ1-2	12
CASSRTDYDEQFF	TRBV7-6	TRBJ2-1	13
CASRPRELDGYTF	TRBV10-2	TRBJ1-2	13
CASSLGSQSYGYTF	TRBV12-3/TRBV12-4	TRBJ1-2	14
CASSLPGPEDTGELFF	TRBV6-2/TRBV6-3	TRBJ2-2	16
CSASQAHNEQFF	TRBV20-1	TRBJ2-1	12
CASSLVGDPSNEKLFF	TRBV5-1	TRBJ1-4	16
CASSPSQGGAIIYGYTF	TRBV7-9	TRBJ1-2	17
CASSGVWGDTQYF	TRBV9	TRBJ2-3	13
CASSLTAGNTIYF	TRBV7-9	TRBJ1-3	13
CSASTGADQPQHF	TRBV20-1	TRBJ1-5	13
CASSLTGTGGGNEQFF	TRBV5-6	TRBJ2-1	16
CASTKDISFNEQFF	TRBV5-5	TRBJ2-1	14
CASSYSRGQGTYEQYF	TRBV6-2/TRBV6-3	TRBJ2-7	16
CASSLRRGDVDTQYF	TRBV7-2	TRBJ2-3	15
CASSADRGITAFF	TRBV7-2	TRBJ1-1	13
CASSLDRGLAYNEQYF	TRBV6-5	TRBJ2-7	16